Shown below are 21 T cell receptor beta chains from a single sample sequenced in a study of OX40 agonist ivuxolimab in advanced cancers. Measured with immunoSEQ multiplex PCR; TCRdb has only the in-frame clones, and not every one. This table holds about 86,000 clones, 92% found once. Here the sequenced sample was CD4+ or CD8+ T cells sorted from blood, taken in a trial of the OX40 agonist ivuxolimab. Receptor source: an adult with an advanced solid tumor such as melanoma, head and neck, liver or kidney cancer.

V is TRBV7-2 and J is TRBJ1-3; D is unclear. The ends were cut back, 1 base at V and 0 bases at J, with 7 bases in the middle. The CDR3 consists of 15 residues. Germline CDR1 and CDR2: SGHTA and FQGNSA. CDR3 sequence: CASSLGGSSGNTIYF. The CDR3 DNA is TGTGCCAGCAGCTTAGGAGGGAGCTCTGGAAACACCATATATTTT.

This sequence joins TRBV5-1 and TRBJ2-2; the match to TRBD1 covers 7 bases. Germline CDR1 is SGHRS and CDR2 is YFSETQ. The V segment lost 2 bases and the J segment 5 bases; nucleotides outside the gene matches: 3. This CDR3 is built from 14 residues. CDR3 sequence reads: CASSFGQETGELFF. CDR3 in DNA: TGCGCCAGCAGCTTTGGACAGGAGACCGGGGAGCTGTTTTTT.

This rearrangement joins TRBV5-1 to TRBJ2-5; the D gene could be TRBD1 or TRBD2 (6 bases each). The V end lost 2 bases, the J end lost 5 bases, and 13 bases lay between the germline ends. Germline lookup yields CDR1 SGHRS and CDR2 YFSETQ. This CDR3 contains 14 residues. DNA of the CDR3: TGCGCCAGCAGCTTTGGCGGGACAAGGGAGACCCAGTACTTC. This codes for CASSFGGTRETQYF.

This clone was counted only a few times. The rearrangement uses TRBV19 and TRBJ1-5; maybe TRBD1 (5 bases). The length of the CDR3 is 15 residues. Germline loops: CDR1 LNHDA, CDR2 SQIVND (reference sequence). Trimming took off 4 bases at V and 3 bases at J, with 13 bases between the two ends. CDR3 in DNA: TGTGCCAGTAGTACCCAAACAGGCTACAATCAGCCCCAGCATTTT. This gives the protein CASSTQTGYNQPQHF.

This rearrangement joins TRBV4-2 to TRBJ1-4, with D unresolved. The germline V gene encodes CDR1 LGHNA and CDR2 YNFKEQ. This CDR3 spans 13 amino acids. Trimming removed 8 bases at V and 7 bases at J, with 14 bases between. This CDR3 reads CASVRSMGEKLFF. The CDR3 DNA is TGTGCCAGCGTACGGAGTATGGGTGAAAAACTGTTTTTT.

The chain links TRBV25-1 to TRBJ2-3; 8 nucleotides agree with TRBD2. The CDR3 length is 17 residues. Trimming at V came to 6 bases and at J to 1 base, leaving 12 bases not matched to a gene. Per the germline V gene, CDR1 is MGHDK and CDR2 is SYGVNS. In DNA, the CDR3 is TGTGCCAGCAGCGATGGGACTAGGCCTAGGGGCACAGATACGCAGTATTTT. This codes for CASSDGTRPRGTDTQYF.

CDR3 coding DNA: TGTGCCAGCTCACTGTCGGGAGGGCCGGAAGAGCAGTTCTTC. It yields the protein CASSLSGGPEEQFF. The chain couples TRBV18 to TRBJ2-1; TRBD2 matches at 8 bases. The CDR3 is 14 residues long. CDR1 KGHSH and CDR2 LQKENI come from the germline V gene. V shed 4 bases, J shed 10 bases, and the junction held 9 bases outside the gene matches.

The chain employs TRBV19 and TRBJ2-1; 10 bases line up with TRBD1. The germline CDR1 and CDR2 sequences are LNHDA and SQIVND (reference sequence). V lost 3 bases, J lost 8 bases, and 7 bases stayed unmatched. The CDR3 is 15 residues long. The CDR3 region is CASSIPGTGVDEQFF. For the CDR3, the DNA is TGTGCCAGTAGTATTCCCGGGACAGGGGTCGATGAGCAGTTCTTC.

J is TRBJ2-5 and V is TRBV6-1, with 8 bases identical to TRBD1. Germline V lookup: CDR1 MNHNS, CDR2 SASEGT. The CDR3 has 13 amino acids. Trimming took 6 bases from V and 3 from J; bases not matched to a gene: 3. In nucleotides, the CDR3 is TGTGCCAGCAGCCCGGACAGGGAAGAGACCCAGTACTTC. The encoded protein is CASSPDREETQYF.

The genes are TRBV5-1 and TRBJ1-1; D is unresolved. The CDR3 totals 14 residues. With 0 bases removed from V and 1 base from J, the gap between germline ends came to 7 bases. Germline V gene data show CDR1 as SGHRS and CDR2 as YFSETQ. The DNA for the CDR3 is TGCGCCAGCAGCTTGGGGCAGGCGAACACTGAAGCTTTCTTT. Translated: CASSLGQANTEAFF. The full variable domain, with the rest looked up from reference TRBV5-1 and TRBJ1-1, is KAGVTQTPRYLIKTRGQQVTLSCSPISGHRSVSWYQQTPGQGLQFLFEYFSETQRNKGNFPGRFSGRQFSNSRSEMNVSTLELGDSALYLCASSLGQANTEAFFGQGTRLTVV.

The chain links TRBV5-6 to TRBJ2-1; TRBD1 might be the D (5 bases). V lost 3 bases and J lost 9, with 10 bases in between. Germline CDR1 SGHDT, CDR2 YYEEEE. The CDR3 consists of 12 residues. CDR3 region: CASSWARGEQFF. In DNA, the CDR3 is TGTGCCAGCAGCTGGGCTAGGGGTGAGCAGTTCTTC.

The table lists this clone with a few counts. The rearrangement joins TRBV14 to TRBJ2-3; D may be TRBD2 (5 bases). The germline gives CDR1 SGHDN, CDR2 FVKESK. The CDR3 covers 16 residues. Trimming removed 2 bases at V and 1 base at J, with 13 bases between. The CDR3 region is CASSQPGTGGTDTQYF. The CDR3, as DNA: TGTGCCAGCAGCCAACCGGGAACCGGGGGCACAGATACGCAGTATTTT.

V usage is TRBV10-3 and J usage is TRBJ1-1; 8 bases align to TRBD1. This CDR3 comprises 14 residues. The germline gives CDR1 ENHRY, CDR2 SYGVKD. Trimming removed 6 bases from V and 5 bases from J; junction bases left unmatched: 8. The CDR3 here is CAISRTGIKTEAFF. In DNA form, the CDR3 reads TGTGCCATCAGCCGGACAGGGATCAAGACTGAAGCTTTCTTT.

The CDR3 DNA reads as TGTGCCAGCAGCCCCTCGGGACAGCAAGAGACCCAGTACTTC. Amino acids: CASSPSGQQETQYF. V is TRBV9 and J is TRBJ2-5; 7 nucleotides match TRBD1. V trimming: 4 bases; J trimming: 2 bases; junction bases outside the gene matches: 5. Germline CDR1 and CDR2: SGDLS and YYNGEE. This CDR3 spans 14 amino acids.

This clone occurred a few times. This rearrangement joins TRBV5-6 to TRBJ2-5; 10 bases are a match to TRBD1. Looked up from germline, CDR1 is SGHDT and CDR2 is YYEEEE. V dropped 4 bases and J dropped 1; count of bases not matched to a gene: 10. CDR3 length equals 17 residues. CDR3 in DNA: TGTGCCAGCAGCGCCTTGTCGGGACAGGGGCCCCAAGAGACCCAGTACTTC. Translating it yields CASSALSGQGPQETQYF.

This clone is a singleton in its sample. The chain recombines TRBV11-3 with TRBJ1-5; D is uncertain. The germline CDR1 and CDR2 sequences are SGHNT and YENEEA. This CDR3 region has 16 residues. The V end lost 5 bases, the J end lost 3 bases, and 17 bases lay between the germline ends. The CDR3: CASSPQNGPDNQPQHF. CDR3 bases: TGTGCCAGCAGCCCCCAGAACGGGCCTGACAATCAGCCCCAGCATTTT.

The chain uses TRBV18 and TRBJ2-5, with 11 nucleotides matching TRBD2. Matching the DNA end better, TRBJ2-7 makes the J call doubtful. From germline, CDR1 is KGHSH and CDR2 LQKENI. The length of the CDR3 is 18 residues. CDR3 in amino acids: CASSPGTGIAGGPYEQYF. Here the CDR3 DNA reads TGTGCCAGCTCACCAGGGACAGGGATAGCGGGAGGGCCCTACGAGCAGTACTTC.

The chain carries TRBV28 and TRBJ1-2, with TRBD1 matching 9 bases. Germline lookup yields CDR1 MDHEN and CDR2 SYDVKM. The J segment lost 5 bases and the V segment lost 7 bases, leaving 11 bases of the junction unmatched. CDR3 length: 15 amino acids. This CDR3 is CASTVTGGFSYGYTF. The CDR3 nucleotides read TGTGCCAGCACCGTGACAGGGGGGTTTTCGTATGGCTACACCTTC.

The rearrangement uses TRBV7-6 and TRBJ2-1; the D is unclear. The CDR3 consists of 15 residues. Trimming stripped 1 base from V and 6 bases from J, with 13 bases between. CDR1 is SGHVS and CDR2 is FNYEAQ in the germline V gene. For the CDR3, the DNA is TGTGCCAGCAGCTTAGAGGCCGGTCGGGCCAATGAGCAGTTCTTC. Translating gives CASSLEAGRANEQFF.

The V and J genes are TRBV9 and TRBJ1-3; tentative D call: TRBD1 (6 bases). V was clipped by 1 base and J by 0 bases, with 8 bases between them. CDR3 size: 15 residues. Germline V gene data show CDR1 as SGDLS and CDR2 as YYNGEE. The CDR3 DNA follows: TGTGCCAGCAGCGTACAGGGGAACTCTGGAAACACCATATATTTT. It encodes CASSVQGNSGNTIYF.

J is TRBJ2-1 and V is TRBV7-9; no firm D call. Looked up from germline, CDR1 is SEHNR and CDR2 is FQNEAQ (reference sequence). This CDR3 contains 12 residues. The V end lost 3 bases, the J end lost 6 bases, and 6 bases lay between the germline ends. The CDR3 sequence is CASSLVTNEQFF. Written as DNA, the CDR3 is TGTGCCAGCAGCTTGGTGACCAATGAGCAGTTCTTC.